The T cell receptor (beta chain) described here comes from a study of blood T cell repertoires in COVID-19. Study-wide context: Acute-phase and convalescent COVID-19 samples originated in the United States, Italy and Spain.

Followed longitudinally, the Seattle patients had been enrolled during active infection. Original handling: Scientists estimated how many nucleated cells there were by amplifying reference gene primers. Profiled with immunoSEQ multiplex PCR; TCRdb holds only in-frame clones, not every one. The V and J calls and clone size were taken over from that table, and D and trimming were inferred from the DNA. The table records about 180,000 clones, roughly 81% of them present only once. V lost 6 bases and J 4 bases, leaving 9 bases between the germline ends. This CDR3 spans 13 amino acids. Sequenced: peripheral blood. The sequence was collected from a woman in her forties or fifties with COVID-19, enrolled during active disease. V usage is TRBV12-3 or TRBV12-4 and J usage is TRBJ2-2, with D perhaps TRBD2 (5 bases). In DNA form, the CDR3 reads TGTGCCAGCAGACCAGCGGCCACCGGGGAGCTGTTTTTT. Its protein is CASRPAATGELFF.